The rows below give T cell receptor beta chains drawn from one sample of a study of blood T cells in healthy people across ages. One entry per CDR3 protein results from TCRdb running MiXCR on the 5' RACE reads. The data hold approximately 960,000 distinct CDR3 sequences, with 25% to 30% observed a single time. The same data also contributed to another study, on T cells of mothers and their children.

The material sequenced was blood. These receptor sequences come from a woman between 40 and 50 years old in good health. The CDR3 runs from the conserved cysteine through the conserved F or W. D genes are given only for firm matches. Some rows mark clone size as missing; the rest say once, few, many or name a class of expanded clone.

. | TRBJ2-4 | TRBV2 | TRBD1 | TGTGCCACCCAAACAGGGGGCCGAGCCAAAAACATTCAGTACTTC | CATQTGGRAKNIQYF
. | TRBJ2-7 | TRBV7-6 | TRBD2 | TGTGCCAGCAGCCCAGTAGCGGGGGGCCCCGGTCACGAGCAGTACTTC | CASSPVAGGPGHEQYF
many | TRBJ2-7 | TRBV27 | TRBD1 | TGTGCCAGCAGCAACCGGGACAGGGGGGACGAGCAGTACTTC | CASSNRDRGDEQYF
few | TRBJ2-2 | TRBV6-2/TRBV6-3 | . | TGTGCCAGCAGTCAAAGGGGCACCGGGGAGCTGTTTTTT | CASSQRGTGELFF
many | TRBJ2-1 | TRBV9 | TRBD2 | TGTGCCAGCAGCCAACTAGCGGGGGGCGTCAATGAGCAGTTCTTC | CASSQLAGGVNEQFF
. | TRBJ2-5 | TRBV7-9 | . | TGTGCCAGCAGCCAAGCTCCAGCGGGCCAAGAGACCCAGTACTTC | CASSQAPAGQETQYF
many | TRBJ2-5 | TRBV20-1 | TRBD2 | TGCAGCGCTACAGAGTTAGCGGGGCGGTTAAAAGAGACCCAGTACTTC | CSATELAGRLKETQYF
many | TRBJ1-2 | TRBV12-3/TRBV12-4 | . | TGTGCCAGCAGTTTTTCCGCAGGATATGGCTACACCTTC | CASSFSAGYGYTF
. | TRBJ2-6 | TRBV24-1 | TRBD1 | TGTGCCACCAGTGATGGACAGGTCTCTGGGGCCAACGTCCTGACTTTC | CATSDGQVSGANVLTF
many | TRBJ2-5 | TRBV28 | TRBD1 | TGTGCCAGCAGTTTAACAGGGGGCGCGGGAGAGACCCAGTACTTC | CASSLTGGAGETQYF
many | TRBJ2-7 | TRBV4-1 | TRBD2 | TGCGCCAGCAGCCAAGATGTTGGACTAGACTACGAGCAGTACTTC | CASSQDVGLDYEQYF
. | TRBJ2-1 | TRBV4-3 | TRBD2 | TGCGCCAGCAGCCAAGGGCCCGGACTAGCGAGGACAGAGCAGTTCTTC | CASSQGPGLARTEQFF
few | TRBJ2-1 | TRBV24-1 | . | TGTGCCACCAGTGATTTGGGGACACAAAGCTCCTACAATGAGCAGTTCTTC | CATSDLGTQSSYNEQFF
. | TRBJ1-2 | TRBV12-3/TRBV12-4 | . | TGTGCCAGCAGTTTGGTACGGGGGAATGGCTACACCTTC | CASSLVRGNGYTF
few | TRBJ1-1 | TRBV7-3 | . | TGTGCCAGCAGCTTCCACAGGGACACTGAAGCTTTCTTT | CASSFHRDTEAFF
. | TRBJ1-4 | TRBV7-8 | . | TGTGCCAGCAGCCTACCCCGACGGCTCGGAAATGAAAAACTGTTTTTT | CASSLPRRLGNEKLFF
. | TRBJ1-2 | TRBV29-1 | . | TGCAGCGTCCGGAGCGTAGACACTAACTATGGCTACACCTTC | CSVRSVDTNYGYTF
many | TRBJ2-4 | TRBV28 | TRBD1 | TGTGCCAGCAGCCCAGGACAGGGTGGAAACATTCAGTACTTC | CASSPGQGGNIQYF
few | TRBJ1-4 | TRBV5-1 | . | TGCGCCAGCAGCCCGCTAGACGCAACTAATGAAAAACTGTATTTT | CASSPLDATNEKLYF
once | TRBJ2-2 | TRBV11-2 | TRBD1 | TGTGCCAGCAGCCAACGCGGACAGGGGAACACCGGGGAGCTGTTTTTT | CASSQRGQGNTGELFF
many | TRBJ2-7 | TRBV4-1 | . | TGCGCCAGCAGCCAAGGGGGGGACTACGAGCAGTACTTC | CASSQGGDYEQYF
. | TRBJ1-4 | TRBV12-3/TRBV12-4 | . | TGTGCCAGCAGTAACTCAGGAATTGGGGAAAAACTGTTTTTT | CASSNSGIGEKLFF
few | TRBJ1-1 | TRBV6-1 | . | TGTGCCAGCAGTGAAGTATTGATTCGGGGGCATCGGACTGAAGCTTTCTTT | CASSEVLIRGHRTEAFF
. | TRBJ1-1 | TRBV29-1 | . | TGCAGCGTTGGTCGACATGAGAATTTTGCTGAAGCTTTCTTT | CSVGRHENFAEAFF
. | TRBJ2-7 | TRBV7-6 | TRBD1 | TGTGCCAGCAGCTCGCAAACGACAGGGGAAGGAGGCTCCTACGAGCAGTACTTC | CASSSQTTGEGGSYEQYF
many | TRBJ2-5 | TRBV7-2 | TRBD2 | TGTGCCAGCAGCTTAAGGACTAGCGGGGGGGCACGTGAGACCCAGTACTTC | CASSLRTSGGARETQYF
many | TRBJ1-2 | TRBV6-4 | TRBD1 | TGTGCCACCAGACAGGGGTATGGCTACACCTTC | CATRQGYGYTF
few | TRBJ1-2 | TRBV6-5 | . | TGTGCCAGCAAGGCAGGCTCTAACTATGGCTACACCTTC | CASKAGSNYGYTF
. | TRBJ1-1 | TRBV3-1 | . | TGTGCCAGCAGCCCCCGGGATTACACTGAAGCTTTCTTT | CASSPRDYTEAFF
. | TRBJ2-1 | TRBV7-2 | . | TGTGCCAGCAGGGCCTGGGCGGGGGCGGGTAATGAGCAGTTCTTC | CASRAWAGAGNEQFF
. | TRBJ2-5 | TRBV3-1 | TRBD2 | TGTGCCAGCAGCCAAGAGCGAGCGGGGGCCGGGGAGACCCGGTACTTC | CASSQERAGAGETRYF
many | TRBJ2-6 | TRBV27 | . | TGTGCCATCCCTGGTCGGGATTCTGGGGCCAACGTCCTGACTTTC | CAIPGRDSGANVLTF
. | TRBJ2-3 | TRBV5-1 | . | TGCGCCAGCAGCTTGCCGACCAGGACGAGCACAGATACGCAGTATTTT | CASSLPTRTSTDTQYF
. | TRBJ2-7 | TRBV27 | . | TGTGCCAGCCAGCTAGGGGGTGGACGGAACTACGAGCAGTACTTC | CASQLGGGRNYEQYF
. | TRBJ2-7 | TRBV28 | . | TGTGCCAGCAGTTTATATGTCCAGAAGGACGAGCAGTACTTC | CASSLYVQKDEQYF
many | TRBJ2-7 | TRBV10-3 | . | TGTGCCATCAGTGACTACGAATACGAGCAGTACTTC | CAISDYEYEQYF
. | TRBJ1-2 | TRBV29-1 | . | TGCAGCGTTCGTTGGCTCGATCAGGGCGACTATGGCTACACCTTC | CSVRWLDQGDYGYTF
many | TRBJ2-3 | TRBV14 | . | TGTGCCAGCAGCCCTGGACAGTTCACAGATACGCAGTATTTT | CASSPGQFTDTQYF
few | TRBJ1-2 | TRBV30 | . | TGTGCCCTTGGACTCCCTCCCACCTTC | CALGLPPTF
many | TRBJ1-5 | TRBV7-2 | . | TGTGCCAGCAGCATACAGGGTAGTCAGCCCCAGCATTTT | CASSIQGSQPQHF
few | TRBJ1-1 | TRBV11-2 | . | TGTGCCAGCAGCTTATTTTTACGGATGAACACTGAAGCTTTCTTT | CASSLFLRMNTEAFF